The clone carrying this T cell receptor (beta chain) showed up many times. Its target is not known. The TCRbeta library was prepared with unique molecular identifiers. TCRdb itself ran the PCR reads through MiXCR, one entry per CDR3 protein. The table lists over 25,000 distinct CDR3 sequences, 5% to 7.5% of them singletons. The data were obtained in a study of T-cell reconstitution after alpha-beta-depleted transplantation in children. Study-wide points: The study reportedly traced alpha-beta T cells about two months after transplant to several hundred expanded graft clones.

There are 13 residues in the CDR3. CDR1 and CDR2 from the germline V gene are MNHEY and SVGEGT. V lost 6 bases to trimming and J lost 5 bases; unmatched junction nucleotides: 5. The chain uses TRBV6-2 or TRBV6-3 and TRBJ2-7, with TRBD1 identical over 9 bases. The sequenced sample was peripheral blood, obtained 60 days after TCRalphabeta/CD19-depleted stem cell transplant. This receptor was obtained from a child younger than two who had a stem cell transplant for acute myeloid leukemia, so the T cells may come from the graft donor. The CDR3 spells CASSSWTGDEQYF. CDR3 coding DNA: TGTGCCAGCAGCTCTTGGACAGGGGACGAGCAGTACTTC.